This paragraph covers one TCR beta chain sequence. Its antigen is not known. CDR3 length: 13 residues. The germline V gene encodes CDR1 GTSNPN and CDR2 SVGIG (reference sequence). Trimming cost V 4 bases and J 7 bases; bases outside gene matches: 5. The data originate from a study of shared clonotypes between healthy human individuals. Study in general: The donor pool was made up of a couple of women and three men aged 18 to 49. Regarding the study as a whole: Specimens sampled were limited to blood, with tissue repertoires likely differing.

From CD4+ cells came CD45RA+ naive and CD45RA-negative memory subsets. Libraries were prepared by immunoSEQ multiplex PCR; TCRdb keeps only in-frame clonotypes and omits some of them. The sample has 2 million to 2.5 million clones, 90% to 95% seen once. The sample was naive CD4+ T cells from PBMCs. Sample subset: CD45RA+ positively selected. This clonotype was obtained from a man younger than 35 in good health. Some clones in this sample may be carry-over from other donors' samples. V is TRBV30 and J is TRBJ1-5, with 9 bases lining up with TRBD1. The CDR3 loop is CAWNRDREQPQHF. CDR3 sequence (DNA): TGTGCCTGGAACCGGGACAGGGAGCAGCCCCAGCATTTT. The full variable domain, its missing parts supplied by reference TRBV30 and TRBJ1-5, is SQTIHQWPATLVQPVGSPLSLECTVEGTSNPNLYWYRQAAGRGLQLLFYSVGIGQISSEVPQNLSASRPQDRQFILSSKKLLLSDSGFYLCAWNRDREQPQHFGDGTRLSIL.